Below, one TCR beta chain is given with its context. Its target is unknown. Different DNA sequences within this sample yield the same CDR3. Germline assignment: CDR1 SEHNR and CDR2 FQNEAQ (reference sequence). CDR3 size: 14 residues. V lost 3 bases to trimming and J lost 2 bases, with 11 bases between them. These data originate in a study of shared clonotypes between healthy human individuals. Study conclusions and caveats: The naive CD4 repertoires of a handful of donors were compared, and approximately 4.5% of clonotypes were shared. Memory subsets had estimated richness that was generally smaller than that of naive subsets.

When replicate PCRs were run on sorted subsets, they used 200 ng DNA, some 29,000 T cell genomes. The assay was immunoSEQ multiplex PCR, and TCRdb's table has in-frame clones only and misses some. The sample includes about 2 million clones, around 95% seen only once; the top ten take around 0.13%. Material for sequencing was naive CD4+ T cells sorted from blood. Subset of the sample: CD45RA+ positively selected. The rearrangement uses TRBV7-9 and TRBJ2-7, with a possible D match to TRBD2 (5 bases). The sequence derives from a man in his late teens or twenties in good health. The chain's CDR3 is CASSFSGGPYEQYF. The CDR3 DNA sequence: TGTGCCAGCAGCTTTAGTGGAGGCCCCTACGAGCAGTACTTC. Full variable domain (outside the CDR3, taken from reference TRBV7-9 and TRBJ2-7): DTGVSQNPRHKITKRGQNVTFRCDPISEHNRLYWYRQTLGQGPEFLTYFQNEAQLEKSRLLSDRFSAERPKGSFSTLEIQRTEQGDSAMYLCASSFSGGPYEQYFGPGTRLTVT.